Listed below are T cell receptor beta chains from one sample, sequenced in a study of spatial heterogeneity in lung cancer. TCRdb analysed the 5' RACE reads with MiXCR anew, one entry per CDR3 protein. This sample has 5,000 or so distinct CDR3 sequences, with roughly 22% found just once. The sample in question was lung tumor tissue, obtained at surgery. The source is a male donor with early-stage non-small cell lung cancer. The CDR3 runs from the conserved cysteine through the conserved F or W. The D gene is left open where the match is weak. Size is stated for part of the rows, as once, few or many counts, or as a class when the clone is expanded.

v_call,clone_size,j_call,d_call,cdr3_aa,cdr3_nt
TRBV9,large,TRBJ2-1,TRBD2,CASSPRLAGGSGYNEQFF,TGTGCCAGCAGCCCTAGACTAGCGGGAGGATCGGGGTACAATGAGCAGTTCTTC
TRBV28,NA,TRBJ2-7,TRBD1,CASSTDRAVSYEQYF,TGTGCCAGCAGTACGGACAGGGCAGTTTCCTACGAGCAGTACTTC
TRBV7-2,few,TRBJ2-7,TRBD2,CASTRQGTSGYEQYF,TGTGCCAGCACTCGGCAAGGGACTAGCGGCTACGAGCAGTACTTC
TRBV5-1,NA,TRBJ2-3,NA,CASSPTGPTDTQYF,TGCGCCAGCAGCCCGACAGGACCCACAGATACGCAGTATTTT
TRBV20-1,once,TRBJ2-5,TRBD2,CSATLALLQETQYF,TGCAGTGCCACACTAGCGCTGTTGCAAGAGACCCAGTACTTC
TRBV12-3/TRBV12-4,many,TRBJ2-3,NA,CASSLGGRTDTQYF,TGTGCCAGCAGTTTAGGGGGGCGCACAGATACGCAGTATTTT
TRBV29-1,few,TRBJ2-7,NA,CSFRQEPTYEQYF,TGCAGCTTCAGACAGGAGCCCACCTACGAGCAGTACTTC
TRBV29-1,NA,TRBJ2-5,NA,CSTNGGALETQYF,TGCAGCACTAATGGCGGGGCCCTGGAGACCCAGTACTTC
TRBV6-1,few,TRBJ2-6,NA,CASRDGGSGANVLTF,TGTGCCAGCCGGGACGGCGGCTCTGGGGCCAACGTCCTGACTTTC
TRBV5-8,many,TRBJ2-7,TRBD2,CASNGLAGTRIEQYF,TGTGCCAGCAACGGACTAGCGGGAACCAGAATAGAGCAGTACTTC
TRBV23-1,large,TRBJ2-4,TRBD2,CASSLGFGGKAF,TGCGCCAGCAGTCTGGGATTCGGGGGGAAGGCCTTC
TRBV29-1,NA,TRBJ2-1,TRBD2,CSVAGLAGNEQFF,TGCAGCGTGGCGGGACTAGCGGGCAATGAGCAGTTCTTC
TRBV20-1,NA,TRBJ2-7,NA,CSARQGGRSYEQYF,TGCAGTGCTAGACAGGGAGGACGCTCCTACGAGCAGTACTTC
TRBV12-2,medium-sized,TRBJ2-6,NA,CASRLAGLGGGTECVLTF,TGTGCAAGTCGCTTAGCAGGGCTCGGCGGGGGTACGGAATGCGTCCTGACTTTC
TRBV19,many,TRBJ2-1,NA,CASSIRHAGSSYNEQFF,TGTGCCAGTAGTATCCGGCATGCGGGAAGCTCCTACAATGAGCAGTTCTTC
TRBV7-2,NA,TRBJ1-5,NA,CASSLQGSQPQHF,TGTGCCAGCAGCTTACAGGGTTCTCAGCCCCAGCATTTT
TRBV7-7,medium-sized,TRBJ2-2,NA,CASSQGQNTGELFF,TGTGCCAGCAGCCAGGGACAAAACACCGGGGAGCTGTTTTTT
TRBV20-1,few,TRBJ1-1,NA,CSARVPGVNTEAFF,TGCAGTGCTAGGGTCCCCGGGGTGAACACTGAAGCTTTCTTT
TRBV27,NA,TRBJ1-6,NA,CASSRIPGQDYNSPLHF,TGTGCCAGCAGCCGAATACCGGGACAAGACTATAATTCACCCCTCCACTTT
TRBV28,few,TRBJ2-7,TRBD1,CASSRTGGLYEQYF,TGTGCCAGCAGTAGGACAGGGGGACTGTACGAGCAGTACTTC
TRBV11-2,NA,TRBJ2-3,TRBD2,CASSLVAGGPTDTQYF,TGTGCCAGCAGCTTAGTAGCGGGGGGGCCGACAGATACGCAGTATTTT
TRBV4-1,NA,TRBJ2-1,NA,CASSPTGTEPYNEQFF,TGCGCCAGCAGCCCAACCGGGACGGAGCCGTACAATGAGCAGTTCTTC
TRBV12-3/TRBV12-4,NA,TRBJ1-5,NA,CASSLRDAMGAQHF,TGTGCCAGCAGTCTCCGGGACGCGATGGGGGCCCAGCATTTT
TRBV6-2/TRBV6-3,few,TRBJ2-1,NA,CASSYSTSYNEQFF,TGTGCCAGCAGTTACTCGACTAGCTACAATGAGCAGTTCTTC
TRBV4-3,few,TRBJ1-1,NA,CASSQTGFTEAFF,TGCGCCAGCAGCCAAACAGGGTTCACTGAAGCTTTCTTT
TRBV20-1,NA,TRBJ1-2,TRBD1,CSARRSGGVYGYTF,TGCAGTGCTAGGCGGTCAGGGGGCGTCTATGGCTACACCTTC
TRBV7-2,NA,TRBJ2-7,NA,CASSSSRYEQYF,TGTGCCAGCAGCTCGTCCCGGTACGAGCAGTACTTC
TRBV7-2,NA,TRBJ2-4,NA,CASSPSMAKNIQYF,TGTGCCAGCAGCCCGAGTATGGCCAAAAACATTCAGTACTTC
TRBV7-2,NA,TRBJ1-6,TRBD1,CASSSDREGNSPLHF,TGTGCCAGCAGCTCGGACAGGGAGGGTAATTCACCCCTCCACTTT
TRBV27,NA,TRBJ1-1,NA,CASRDRRYNTEAFF,TGTGCCAGCAGAGACAGGCGATATAACACTGAAGCTTTCTTT
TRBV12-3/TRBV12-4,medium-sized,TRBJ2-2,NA,CASSGGGELFF,TGTGCCAGCAGCGGGGGCGGGGAGCTGTTTTTT
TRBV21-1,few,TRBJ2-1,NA,CASSKGAPSPREQFF,TGTGCCAGCAGCAAAGGGGCGCCGAGCCCCAGAGAGCAGTTCTTC
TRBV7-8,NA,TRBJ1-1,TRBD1,CASSPSSGTGGMNTEAFF,TGTGCCAGCAGCCCTTCAAGTGGGACAGGGGGCATGAACACTGAAGCTTTCTTT
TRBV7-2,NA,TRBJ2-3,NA,CASSQGLSSTDTQYF,TGTGCCAGCAGCCAAGGACTGTCCTCCACAGATACGCAGTATTTT
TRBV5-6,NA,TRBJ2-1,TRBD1,CASSLTGTGVNEQFF,TGTGCCAGCAGCTTAACCGGGACAGGGGTAAATGAGCAGTTCTTC
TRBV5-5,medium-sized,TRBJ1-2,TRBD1,CASSLPWTGGYGYTF,TGTGCCAGCAGCTTGCCCTGGACAGGGGGGTATGGCTACACCTTC
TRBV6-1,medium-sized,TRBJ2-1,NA,CASSETEEGEQFF,TGTGCCAGCAGTGAGACAGAGGAGGGTGAGCAGTTCTTC
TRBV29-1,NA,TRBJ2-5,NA,CSAYRTGYEVIASQETQYF,TGCAGCGCTTACCGAACAGGGTACGAAGTCATTGCGTCCCAAGAGACCCAGTACTTC
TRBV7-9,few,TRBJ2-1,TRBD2,CASSRTTSGGPEQFF,TGTGCCAGCAGCCGAACGACTAGCGGCGGCCCTGAGCAGTTCTTC
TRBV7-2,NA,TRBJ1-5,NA,CASSLGQWQPQHF,TGTGCCAGCAGCTTAGGACAGTGGCAGCCCCAGCATTTT
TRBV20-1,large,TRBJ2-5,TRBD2,CSARDVAGSQETQYF,TGCAGTGCTAGAGATGTAGCGGGCAGCCAAGAGACCCAGTACTTC
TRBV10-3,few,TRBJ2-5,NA,CAIWEGGSGGKTQYF,TGTGCCATCTGGGAAGGGGGGAGTGGTGGAAAGACCCAGTACTTC
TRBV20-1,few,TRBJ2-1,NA,CSATGTHHYNEQFF,TGCAGTGCGACCGGGACTCACCACTACAATGAGCAGTTCTTC
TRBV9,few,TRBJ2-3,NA,CASSPRDSNTDTQYF,TGTGCCAGCAGCCCACGGGACTCCAACACAGATACGCAGTATTTT
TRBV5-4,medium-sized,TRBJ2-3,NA,CASSLVGRGTDTQYF,TGTGCCAGCAGCTTGGTCGGGAGAGGCACAGATACGCAGTATTTT
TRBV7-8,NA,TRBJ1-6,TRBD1,CASSEGTGVYSPLHF,TGTGCCAGCAGCGAAGGGACAGGAGTTTATTCACCCCTCCACTTT
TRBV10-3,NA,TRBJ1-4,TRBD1,CAIGRDRGEKLFF,TGTGCCATCGGTCGGGACAGAGGTGAAAAACTGTTTTTT
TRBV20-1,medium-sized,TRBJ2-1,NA,CSAPRVATYNEQFF,TGCAGTGCTCCCCGGGTAGCGACCTACAATGAGCAGTTCTTC
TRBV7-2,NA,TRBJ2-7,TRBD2,CASSLAPGGGFYEQYF,TGTGCCAGCAGCTTAGCGCCCGGCGGGGGATTCTACGAGCAGTACTTC
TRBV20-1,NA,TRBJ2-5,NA,CSAIPGGTGTQYF,TGCAGTGCCATCCCCGGGGGCACGGGGACCCAGTACTTC
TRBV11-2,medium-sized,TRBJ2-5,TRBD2,CASSLASGQETQYF,TGTGCCAGCAGCTTAGCTAGCGGACAAGAGACCCAGTACTTC
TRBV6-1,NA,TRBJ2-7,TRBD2,CASSRLAGIYEQYF,TGTGCCAGCAGCAGACTAGCGGGGATATACGAGCAGTACTTC
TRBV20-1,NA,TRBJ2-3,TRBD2,CSASLAGGPSDTQYF,TGCAGTGCTAGCTTAGCGGGGGGGCCATCAGATACGCAGTATTTT